This TCR beta chain was observed in a study of Graves' ophthalmopathy and Graves' hyperthyroidism. Looking at the study overall: Stable hyperthyroidism meant no progression to ophthalmopathy within 18 months of follow-up.

General study findings and limits: This model predicted ophthalmopathy progression (sensitivity roughly 71%, specificity around 72%).

Amplified material comprised TCR beta CDR3 regions derived from RNA transcripts. A first-round RT-PCR used HTBI primers, followed by a second-round multiplex PCR. TCRdb re-analysed the multiplex PCR reads in MiXCR, keeping a single row per CDR3 protein. The table records over a million distinct CDR3 sequences, roughly two fifths of them present only once. Points on this clonotype: Its matching antigen is unknown.

In germline, CDR1 is SEHNR, CDR2 FQNEAQ (reference sequence). The CDR3 runs to 14 residues. V lost 5 bases and J 2 bases, leaving 13 bases between the germline ends. Sample: peripheral blood or thyroid tissue (not recorded which). This chain links TRBV7-9 with TRBJ2-7; D not resolved. The sequence came from an adult man with Graves' hyperthyroidism. CDR3 sequence (DNA): TGTGCCAGCAGCCCCCTTACGGGCCCCTACGAGCAGTACTTC. This gives the protein CASSPLTGPYEQYF. Based on the CDR3 plus reference TRBV7-9 and TRBJ2-7, the full variable domain is DTGVSQNPRHKITKRGQNVTFRCDPISEHNRLYWYRQTLGQGPEFLTYFQNEAQLEKSRLLSDRFSAERPKGSFSTLEIQRTEQGDSAMYLCASSPLTGPYEQYFGPGTRLTVT.